This TCR beta chain was recovered during a study of long-term antiretroviral therapy in people with HIV. Study-level results: The range of CDR3 lengths in HIV repertoires proved narrower than that found in controls.

A word on this clone: What it binds is unknown.

Runs used v3.0 of the immunoSEQ assay and were done at survey level. The protocol was immunoSEQ multiplex PCR, while the TCRdb copy is restricted to in-frame clones and leaves out a portion. The table has about 26,000 clones, about 84% seen once. The V gene's germline CDR1 is GTSNPN and CDR2 SVGIG (reference sequence). The CDR3 contains 14 residues. Germline trimming cut 0 bases from V and 5 bases from J; bases unmatched to any gene: 3. The sequenced sample was unsorted PBMCs, obtained 4.8 to 5 years after starting antiretroviral therapy. V usage is TRBV30 and J usage is TRBJ2-5; 10 nucleotides match TRBD2. The TCR was taken from a man in his forties with HIV. The DNA of the CDR3 is TGTGCCTGGAGTGTACGTAGCGGGAGGGAGACCCAGTACTTC. Protein product: CAWSVRSGRETQYF.